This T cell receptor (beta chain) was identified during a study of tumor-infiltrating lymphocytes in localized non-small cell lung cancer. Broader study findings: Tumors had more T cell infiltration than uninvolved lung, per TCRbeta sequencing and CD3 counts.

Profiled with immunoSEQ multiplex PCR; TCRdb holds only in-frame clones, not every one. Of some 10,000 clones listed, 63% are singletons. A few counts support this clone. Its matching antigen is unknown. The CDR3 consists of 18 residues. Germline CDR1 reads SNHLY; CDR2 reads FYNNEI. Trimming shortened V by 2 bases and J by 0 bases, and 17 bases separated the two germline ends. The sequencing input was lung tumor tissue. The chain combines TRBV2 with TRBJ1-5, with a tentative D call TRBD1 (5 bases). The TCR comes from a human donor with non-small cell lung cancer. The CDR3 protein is CASSEWAGSGYSNQPQHF. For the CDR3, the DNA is TGTGCCAGCAGTGAATGGGCAGGGTCGGGATATAGCAATCAGCCCCAGCATTTT.